The source of this T cell receptor (beta chain) is a study of PD-1 blockade in mismatch repair-deficient tumors. Using immunoSEQ multiplex PCR, the repertoire was profiled, and TCRdb retains in-frame clones only, with some absent. The data hold about 14,000 clones, with around 84% observed a single time. Broader study findings: After pembrolizumab, tumor-resident clones rose rapidly, then generally contracted before radiologic responses.

All patients were mismatch repair deficient, assessed by either PCR or immunohistochemistry. On this clone: Its target is not known.

This receptor was obtained from an adult with mismatch repair-deficient cancer. This specimen was PBMCs, taken about 15 weeks after starting pembrolizumab.

CDR3 loop: CASSHSSLSTDTQYF. DNA for the CDR3: TGCGCCAGCAGCCATAGCAGCCTGAGCACAGATACGCAGTATTTT. The chain couples TRBV4-1 to TRBJ2-3; no reliable D call. Per germline, CDR1 MGHRA and CDR2 YSYEKL. Trimming left V 3 bases short and J 0 bases short, with 10 bases between. There are 15 residues in the CDR3.